This T cell receptor beta chain was sequenced for a study of low-dose radiotherapy and immunotherapy resistance in tumors. Background on the study: Patients took 300 mg oral aspirin daily for four cycles from cycle 1 day 1.

Time point of the sample: after trial treatment. This sample's treatment: LDRT plus nivolumab, ipilimumab, low-dose cyclophosphamide and aspirin (RACIN trial). V was pared by 10 bases and J by 8 bases, with 10 bases of the junction left unmatched. Per germline, CDR1 MNHEY and CDR2 SVGEGT. The CDR3 length is 14 residues. This clonotype came up many times. Primers used for first-strand cDNA, a TRAV- and TRBV-specific set, covered both alpha and beta chains. With a constant-region primer and a V-primer adapter, TCRs were subjected to 20 PCR cycles of amplification. TCRdb re-analysed the reads in MiXCR, keeping a single row per CDR3 protein. The sample records some 38,000 distinct CDR3 sequences, less than 25% being singletons.

The source is a female donor with ovarian cancer. The V and J genes are TRBV6-2 or TRBV6-3 and TRBJ1-6; 8 bases are a match to TRBD1. The sequencing here drew on PBMCs, taken after low-dose radiotherapy plus immunotherapy. The CDR3 sequence is CATVRTGNYSPLHF. DNA for the CDR3: TGTGCCACCGTGAGGACAGGGAATTATTCACCCCTCCACTTT.